The next 32 T cell receptor beta chains were all read from a single sample in a study of radiation and T cells in renal cell carcinoma. Time point noted: blood 2 weeks post-SBRT. Treatment defined: 15 Gy SBRT to primary tumor, nephrectomy 4 weeks later. Profiled with immunoSEQ multiplex PCR; TCRdb holds only in-frame clones, not every one. This table has about 150,000 clones, roughly 90% appearing once. Sequencing used blood, obtained from a patient whose treatment included radiotherapy and nephrectomy. The receptors shown here come from a woman in her fifties or sixties with renal cell carcinoma.

This chain joins TRBV4-3 and TRBJ2-3; no firm D call. Germline CDR1 reads LGHNA; CDR2 reads YSLEER. The V end lost 4 bases, the J end lost 2 bases, and 10 bases lay between the germline ends. This CDR3 comprises 14 residues. This CDR3 is CASSPRHFTDTQYF. The DNA for the CDR3 is TGCGCCAGCAGCCCCCGACATTTCACAGATACGCAGTATTTT.

The chain is built from TRBV6-1 and TRBJ2-4; 9 nucleotides agree with TRBD2. The V gene end was trimmed by 0 bases and the J gene end by 6 bases; junction bases not matched to a gene: 9. Per the germline V gene, CDR1 is MNHNS and CDR2 is SASEGT. The CDR3 is 17 amino acids. The CDR3 bases are TGTGCCAGCAGTGAAGCGAACGGGCGGGGGGGCGTAAACATTCAGTACTTC. Residues: CASSEANGRGGVNIQYF.

V usage is TRBV7-2 and J usage is TRBJ2-1; 12 bases line up with TRBD2. Germline V gene lookup returns CDR1 SGHTA and CDR2 FQGNSA. The CDR3 spans 15 residues. After removal of 8 bases from V and 7 bases from J, the junction contained 9 bases not matched to a gene. The chain's CDR3 is CASSTSGGIRNEQFF. CDR3 bases: TGTGCCAGCTCGACTAGCGGGGGTATACGGAATGAGCAGTTCTTC.

This rearrangement joins TRBV7-2 to TRBJ2-2; D remains unclear. The V gene lost 6 bases and the J gene lost 10 bases, with 15 bases spanning the gap. This CDR3 is 13 amino acids long. In germline, CDR1 is SGHTA, CDR2 FQGNSA. The CDR3 protein is CASSQSVSEELFF. The CDR3 DNA follows: TGTGCCAGCAGTCAAAGCGTTAGTGAGGAGCTGTTTTTT.

The V gene is TRBV5-1, the J gene TRBJ2-3; possibly TRBD1 or TRBD2 for D (5 bases each). Trimming removed 0 bases from V and 2 bases from J, with 7 bases in between. CDR3 length: 14 residues. Germline V gene data show CDR1 as SGHRS and CDR2 as YFSETQ. The CDR3 is CASSLAGLTDTQYF. The CDR3 coding sequence is TGCGCCAGCAGCTTGGCGGGGCTCACAGATACGCAGTATTTT.

This clone turned up a few times. The chain combines TRBV9 with TRBJ1-6; TRBD1 matches 10 bases. CDR3 size: 13 residues. Germline V CDR1 and CDR2: SGDLS, YYNGEE. V trimming: 0 bases; J trimming: 12 bases; junction bases outside the gene matches: 0. This CDR3 is CASSVGDRGPLHF. Here the CDR3 DNA reads TGTGCCAGCAGCGTAGGGGACAGGGGACCCCTCCACTTT.

This clone has more than one count but fewer than ten. The rearrangement links TRBV2 to TRBJ1-5; tentative D call: TRBD1 (6 bases). This CDR3 is built from 15 residues. Trimming shortened V by 3 bases and J by 7 bases, and 16 bases separated the two germline ends. CDR1 SNHLY and CDR2 FYNNEI come from the germline V gene. DNA for the CDR3: TGTGCCAGCAGTGAGGCTTTGGGGGGCGCACAGCCCCAGCATTTT. This codes for CASSEALGGAQPQHF.

This clone was recorded once. This rearrangement joins TRBV27 to TRBJ2-1; 8 nucleotides match TRBD1. This CDR3 has 16 amino acids. Germline CDR1 MNHEY, CDR2 SMNVEV (reference sequence). The junction had 8 bases not matched to a gene; V was cut back by 3 bases and J by 4 bases. This CDR3 reads CASSFRDRGAYNEQFF. Written as DNA, the CDR3 is TGTGCCAGCAGTTTTCGAGACAGGGGTGCATACAATGAGCAGTTCTTC.

This clone appeared a single time. V is TRBV7-3 and J is TRBJ1-1; possibly TRBD1 for D (6 bases). The germline CDR1 and CDR2 sequences are SGHTA and FQGTGA. The CDR3 spans 15 residues. V lost 5 bases and J lost 0, with 13 bases in between. The CDR3 DNA follows: TGTGCCAGCAGCCAAACGACAGGAATGAACACTGAAGCTTTCTTT. Translated, it gives CASSQTTGMNTEAFF.

The chain combines TRBV29-1 with TRBJ2-1; D call uncertain. V lost 3 bases to trimming and J lost 2 bases, with 11 bases between them. This CDR3 region has 14 residues. Germline loops: CDR1 SQVTM, CDR2 ANQGSEA. The CDR3 DNA is TGCAGCGTTGATCCCCCCCAGACCTACAATGAGCAGTTCTTC. Amino acid sequence: CSVDPPQTYNEQFF.

V usage is TRBV5-6 and J usage is TRBJ2-3, with D tentatively TRBD1 or TRBD2 (5 bases each). V lost 4 bases and J 0 bases, leaving 15 bases between the germline ends. CDR1 SGHDT and CDR2 YYEEEE come from the germline V gene. This CDR3 contains 16 residues. The DNA for the CDR3 is TGTGCCAGCAGCACGGGGACGGCCCCTAGCACAGATACGCAGTATTTT. It is translated as CASSTGTAPSTDTQYF.

The gene calls are TRBV10-3 and TRBJ1-5; 7 bases match TRBD1. V shed 2 bases and J 7 bases; nucleotides not matched to a gene: 5. The CDR3 consists of 14 residues. Germline CDR1 is ENHRY and CDR2 is SYGVKD. In DNA, the CDR3 is TGTGCCATCAGTGAGGGGCAGGGGGACCAGCCCCAGCATTTT. Translated: CAISEGQGDQPQHF.

The V and J genes are TRBV7-9 and TRBJ1-1; D unresolved. Germline loops: CDR1 SEHNR, CDR2 FQNEAQ (reference sequence). V gave up 8 bases and J gave up 1 base, with 14 bases separating them. The CDR3 runs 14 residues. The CDR3 protein is CASVSFSGNTEAFF. The CDR3 nucleotides are TGTGCCAGCGTAAGTTTTTCAGGGAACACTGAAGCTTTCTTT.

V is TRBV7-8 and J is TRBJ1-1, with D unclear. Germline-derived CDR1 and CDR2 are SGHVS and FQNEAQ. V was clipped by 1 base and J by 2 bases, with 14 bases between them. The length of the CDR3 is 16 residues. The CDR3 coding sequence is TGTGCCAGCAGCTTAGAGTTCGGGCAGAAAAACACTGAAGCTTTCTTT. It yields the protein CASSLEFGQKNTEAFF.

The V and J genes are TRBV5-1 and TRBJ2-7, with 9 bases identical to TRBD1. Per the germline V gene, CDR1 is SGHRS and CDR2 is YFSETQ. With 0 bases clipped from V and 6 bases from J, the junction kept 4 bases outside the gene matches. The length of the CDR3 is 14 residues. The CDR3 DNA reads as TGCGCCAGCAGCTTGGGGACAGGGGTGGGCGAGCAGTACTTC. Amino acids: CASSLGTGVGEQYF.

The rearrangement links TRBV10-3 to TRBJ1-1, with TRBD1 as a possible D gene (5 bases). V was cut by 4 bases and J by 0 bases, with 18 bases left in between. In germline, CDR1 is ENHRY, CDR2 SYGVKD. The CDR3 totals 17 residues. The CDR3 loop reads CAISGGRGQIMNTEAFF. DNA of the CDR3: TGTGCCATCAGTGGCGGAAGGGGTCAGATCATGAACACTGAAGCTTTCTTT.

The CDR3 loop reads CASIPRDRGPNTIYF. The CDR3 DNA sequence: TGTGCCAGCATCCCCCGGGACAGGGGTCCAAACACCATATATTTT. The V call is TRBV7-8, the J call TRBJ1-3; 10 nucleotides line up with TRBD1. The CDR3 sequence is 15 residues long. Trimming at V came to 7 bases and at J to 6 bases, leaving 9 bases not matched to a gene. CDR1 and CDR2 (germline): SGHVS, FQNEAQ. Supplemented by reference TRBV7-8 and TRBJ1-3, the full variable domain reads GAGVSQSPRYKVAKRGQDVALRCDPISGHVSLFWYQQALGQGPEFLTYFQNEAQLDKSGLPSDRFFAERPEGSVSTLKIQRTQQEDSAVYLCASIPRDRGPNTIYFGEGSWLTVV.

The gene calls are TRBV14 and TRBJ2-7; 8 bases are a match to TRBD1. V trimming: 0 bases; J trimming: 3 bases; junction bases outside the gene matches: 16. CDR1 and CDR2 (germline): SGHDN, FVKESK. The CDR3 consists of 19 residues. The CDR3 region is CASSQDPRTGYYQFYEQYF. DNA of the CDR3: TGTGCCAGCAGCCAAGATCCCCGGACAGGGTATTATCAATTCTACGAGCAGTACTTC.

This clone was found once. The chain couples TRBV2 to TRBJ1-6, with D tentatively TRBD1 (6 bases). Germline assignment: CDR1 SNHLY and CDR2 FYNNEI. The V gene lost 8 bases and the J gene lost 4 bases, with 21 bases spanning the gap. This CDR3 has 17 amino acids. This CDR3 reads CASGPQVRTVYNSPLHF. The CDR3 DNA reads as TGTGCCAGCGGGCCTCAGGTCCGGACAGTTTATAATTCACCCCTCCACTTT. The full variable domain, with the rest looked up from reference TRBV2 and TRBJ1-6, is EPEVTQTPSHQVTQMGQEVILRCVPISNHLYFYWYRQILGQKVEFLVSFYNNEISEKSEIFDDQFSVERPDGSNFTLKIRSTKLEDSAMYFCASGPQVRTVYNSPLHFGNGTRLTVT.

The V and J genes are TRBV5-6 and TRBJ1-3; D gene ambiguous. Trimming removed 1 base at V and 1 base at J, with 12 bases between. This CDR3 spans 16 amino acids. In germline, CDR1 is SGHDT, CDR2 YYEEEE. CDR3 protein: CASSLPPTESGNTIYF. The CDR3 nucleotides are TGTGCCAGCAGCTTGCCTCCTACAGAATCTGGAAACACCATATATTTT.

CDR3 in DNA: TGTGCCAGCAGCCGGACAGGGGGCAACTCCAATGAGCAGTTCTTC. Translated, it gives CASSRTGGNSNEQFF. This sequence joins TRBV6-1 and TRBJ2-1; 11 bases map to TRBD1. The germline V gene encodes CDR1 MNHNS and CDR2 SASEGT. Trimming took 6 bases from V and 6 from J; bases not matched to a gene: 7. The CDR3 consists of 15 residues.

This clone has a single count. V usage is TRBV5-1 and J usage is TRBJ2-5, with 7 nucleotides matching TRBD1. Germline CDR1 SGHRS, CDR2 YFSETQ. The CDR3 has 17 amino acids. V was pared by 2 bases and J by 5 bases, with 15 bases of the junction left unmatched. CDR3 bases: TGCGCCAGCAGCTTTAGACCACCGGGTCCCAGGGGGGAGACCCAGTACTTC. As protein: CASSFRPPGPRGETQYF.

A note on this clone: Germline and junction disagree at one end, which may indicate a read error. V is TRBV7-7 and J is TRBJ2-2; the match to TRBD1 covers 7 bases. The CDR3 is made up of 12 amino acids. CDR1 SSHAT and CDR2 FNYEAQ come from the germline V gene (reference sequence). The DNA of the CDR3 is TGTGCTAGCAGTACAGGGGTCGGGGAGCTGTTTTTT. It specifies CASSTGVGELFF. The variable domain in full, with the rest retrieved from reference TRBV7-7 and TRBJ2-2, is GAGVSQSPRYKVTKRGQDVTLRCDPISSHATLYWYQQALGQGPEFLTYFNYEAQPDKSGLPSDRFSAERPEGSISTLTIQRTEQRDSAMYRCASSTGVGELFFGEGSRLTVL.

This clone was seen a few times. The chain joins TRBV29-1 to TRBJ1-1, with D possibly matching TRBD1 (5 bases). The CDR3 has 13 amino acids. V lost 2 bases, J lost 1 base, and 8 bases lay in between. Germline V gene data show CDR1 as SQVTM and CDR2 as ANQGSEA. CDR3 sequence: CSVEQGGNTEAFF. The CDR3 DNA reads TGCAGCGTTGAACAGGGCGGGAACACTGAAGCTTTCTTT.

This chain uses TRBV9 with TRBJ1-2; 7 bases match TRBD1. Germline loops: CDR1 SGDLS, CDR2 YYNGEE. The CDR3 extends over 14 amino acids. V shed 3 bases, J shed 0 bases, and the junction held 2 bases outside the gene matches. CDR3 region: CASSDRGSNYGYTF. As DNA, the CDR3 is TGTGCCAGCAGCGACAGGGGCTCTAACTATGGCTACACCTTC.

This clone was found once. The chain couples TRBV6-5 to TRBJ1-2; D is uncertain. CDR1 is MNHEY, CDR2 SVGAGI, per germline. Trimming removed 7 bases from V and 0 bases from J, with 6 bases in between. The CDR3 sequence is 12 residues long. The CDR3 DNA reads as TGTGCCAGCAACGGGGCTAACTATGGCTACACCTTC. Protein sequence: CASNGANYGYTF.

This rearrangement joins TRBV7-2 to TRBJ1-4; 8 bases fit TRBD1. The CDR3 totals 14 residues. Germline V gene sequence: CDR1 SGHTA, CDR2 FQGNSA. With 5 bases clipped from V and 4 bases from J, the junction kept 3 bases outside the gene matches. The CDR3 coding sequence is TGTGCCAGCAGCCGGGGACAGGATAATGAAAAACTGTTTTTT. Translated, it gives CASSRGQDNEKLFF.

The chain is built from TRBV16 and TRBJ1-2; D unclear. V was trimmed by 0 bases and J by 0 bases, leaving 14 bases between them. This CDR3 contains 17 residues. Germline V CDR1 and CDR2: KGHSY, FQNENV. CDR3 sequence: CASSQSLAGRTNYGYTF. The CDR3 DNA is TGTGCCAGCAGCCAATCGCTCGCAGGCCGAACTAACTATGGCTACACCTTC. Using reference TRBV16 and TRBJ1-2 for the parts outside the CDR3, the full variable domain is GEEVAQTPKHLVRGEGQKAKLYCAPIKGHSYVFWYQQVLKNEFKFLISFQNENVFDETGMPKERFSAKCLPNSPCSLEIQATKLEDSAVYFCASSQSLAGRTNYGYTFGSGTRLTVV.

The V call is TRBV21-1, the J call TRBJ2-7; the D call of TRBD1 is as the table states it, not checked on the DNA. TRBV21-1 has pseudogene status. CDR3 size: 11 residues. In DNA, the CDR3 is TGTGCCAGCAGCACAAAATACGAGCAGTACTTC. Amino acid sequence: CASSTKYEQYF.

V is TRBV11-2 and J is TRBJ1-3; D is ambiguous. This CDR3 spans 15 amino acids. CDR1 and CDR2 (germline): SGHAT, FQNNGV. V dropped 0 bases and J dropped 1 base, with 7 bases sitting between them. The CDR3, as DNA: TGTGCCAGCAGCTTAGATCGAGGGTCTGGAAACACCATATATTTT. Its translation: CASSLDRGSGNTIYF.

This chain joins TRBV19 and TRBJ1-1; weak D call: TRBD1 (5 bases). Germline lookup yields CDR1 LNHDA and CDR2 SQIVND (reference sequence). V was shortened by 7 bases and J by 7 bases, with 16 bases between the two germline ends. The CDR3 length is 13 residues. CDR3 coding DNA: TGTGCCAGTACCCCGGAGGGGTTTTTTGAAGCTTTCTTT. It codes for CASTPEGFFEAFF.

The chain is built from TRBV5-1 and TRBJ2-1; D remains unclear. This CDR3 has 12 amino acids. V was trimmed by 2 bases and J by 7 bases, leaving 7 bases between them. Germline-derived CDR1 and CDR2 are SGHRS and YFSETQ. CDR3 sequence reads: CASSFPGNEQFF. Written as DNA, the CDR3 is TGCGCCAGCAGCTTTCCCGGTAATGAGCAGTTCTTC.